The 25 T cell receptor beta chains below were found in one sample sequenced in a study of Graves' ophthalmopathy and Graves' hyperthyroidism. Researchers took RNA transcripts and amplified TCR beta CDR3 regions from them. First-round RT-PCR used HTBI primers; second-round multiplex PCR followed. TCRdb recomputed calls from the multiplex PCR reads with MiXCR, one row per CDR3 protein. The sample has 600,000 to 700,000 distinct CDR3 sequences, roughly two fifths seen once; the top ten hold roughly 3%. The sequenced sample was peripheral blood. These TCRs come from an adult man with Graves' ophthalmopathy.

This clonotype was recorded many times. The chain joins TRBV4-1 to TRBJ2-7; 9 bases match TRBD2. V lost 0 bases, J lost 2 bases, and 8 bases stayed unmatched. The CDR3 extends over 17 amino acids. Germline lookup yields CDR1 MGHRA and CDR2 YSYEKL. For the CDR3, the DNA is TGCGCCAGCAGCCAAGAAGGAAGCGGGAGGCTCACCTACGAGCAGTACTTC. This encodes CASSQEGSGRLTYEQYF.

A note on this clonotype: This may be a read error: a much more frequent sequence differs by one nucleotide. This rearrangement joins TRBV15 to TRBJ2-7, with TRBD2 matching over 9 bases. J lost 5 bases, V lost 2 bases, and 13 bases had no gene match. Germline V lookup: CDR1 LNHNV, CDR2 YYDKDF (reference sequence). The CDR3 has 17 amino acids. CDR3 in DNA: TGTGCCACCAGCAGATCCACCAACGTTGCGGGAGGGGACGAGCAGTACTTC. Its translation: CATSRSTNVAGGDEQYF.

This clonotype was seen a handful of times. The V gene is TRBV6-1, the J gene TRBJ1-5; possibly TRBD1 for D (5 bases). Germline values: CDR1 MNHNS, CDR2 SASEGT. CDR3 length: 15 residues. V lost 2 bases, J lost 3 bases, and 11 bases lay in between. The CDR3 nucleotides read TGTGCCAGCAGTGAACTCAGGGAGGACAATCAGCCCCAGCATTTT. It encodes CASSELREDNQPQHF.

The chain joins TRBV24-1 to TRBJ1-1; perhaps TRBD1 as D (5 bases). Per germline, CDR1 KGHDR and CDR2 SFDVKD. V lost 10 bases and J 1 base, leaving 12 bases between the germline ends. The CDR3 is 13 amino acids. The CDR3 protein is CATARDSNTEAFF. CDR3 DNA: TGTGCCACGGCCAGGGATTCGAACACTGAAGCTTTCTTT.

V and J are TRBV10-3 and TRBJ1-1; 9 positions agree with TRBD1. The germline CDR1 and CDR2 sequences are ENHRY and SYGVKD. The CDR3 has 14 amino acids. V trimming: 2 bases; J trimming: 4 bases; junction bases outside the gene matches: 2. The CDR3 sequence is CAISEGQGFTEAFF. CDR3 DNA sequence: TGTGCCATCAGTGAGGGACAGGGGTTCACTGAAGCTTTCTTT.

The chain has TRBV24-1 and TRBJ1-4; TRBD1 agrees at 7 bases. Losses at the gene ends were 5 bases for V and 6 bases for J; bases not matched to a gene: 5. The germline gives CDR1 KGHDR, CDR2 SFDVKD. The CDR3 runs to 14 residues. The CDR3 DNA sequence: TGTGCCACCAGTGCGACAGGGAGGTATGAAAAACTGTTTTTT. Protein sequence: CATSATGRYEKLFF.

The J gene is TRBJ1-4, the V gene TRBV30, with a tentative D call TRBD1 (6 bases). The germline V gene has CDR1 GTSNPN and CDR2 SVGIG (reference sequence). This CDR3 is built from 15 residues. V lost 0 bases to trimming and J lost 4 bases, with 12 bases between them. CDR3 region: CAWSVPDRNNEKLFF. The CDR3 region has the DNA TGTGCCTGGAGTGTCCCAGACAGGAATAATGAAAAACTGTTTTTT.

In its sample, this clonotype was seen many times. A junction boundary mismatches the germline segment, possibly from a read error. The DNA for the CDR3 is TGTGCCAGCAGTTTAGAACAGGGGGCGTTTGGCTACACCTTC. Protein: CASSLEQGAFGYTF. This sequence joins TRBV7-2 and TRBJ1-2, with 9 bases matching TRBD1. CDR3 length equals 14 residues. Germline CDR1 reads SGHTA; CDR2 reads FQGNSA. Variable domain in full (rest from reference TRBV7-2 and TRBJ1-2): GAGVSQSPSNKVTEKGKDVELRCDPISGHTALYWYRQSLGQGLEFLIYFQGNSAPDKSGLPSDRFSAERTGGSVSTLTIQRTQQEDSAVYLCASSLEQGAFGYTFGSGTRLTVV.

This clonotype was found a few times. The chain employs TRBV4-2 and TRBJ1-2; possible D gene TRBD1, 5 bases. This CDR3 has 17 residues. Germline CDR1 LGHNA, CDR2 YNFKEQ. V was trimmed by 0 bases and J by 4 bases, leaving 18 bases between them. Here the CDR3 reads CASSQDETQGLVYGYTF. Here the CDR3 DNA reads TGTGCCAGCAGCCAAGATGAGACCCAGGGATTGGTCTATGGCTACACCTTC.

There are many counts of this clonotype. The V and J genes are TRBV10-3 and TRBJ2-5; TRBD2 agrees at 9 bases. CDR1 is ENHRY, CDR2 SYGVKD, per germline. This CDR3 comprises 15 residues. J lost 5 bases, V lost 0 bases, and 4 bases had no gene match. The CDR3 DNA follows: TGTGCCATCAGTGAGTCTGCTAGCGGGACGGAGACCCAGTACTTC. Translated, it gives CAISESASGTETQYF.

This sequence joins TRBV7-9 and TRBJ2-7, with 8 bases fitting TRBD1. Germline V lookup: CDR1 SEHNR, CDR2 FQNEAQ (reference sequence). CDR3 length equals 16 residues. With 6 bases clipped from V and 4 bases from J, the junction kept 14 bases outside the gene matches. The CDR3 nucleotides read TGTGCCAGCAGTGCGGCCGGGACAGGACGGCCTTACGAGCAGTACTTC. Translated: CASSAAGTGRPYEQYF.

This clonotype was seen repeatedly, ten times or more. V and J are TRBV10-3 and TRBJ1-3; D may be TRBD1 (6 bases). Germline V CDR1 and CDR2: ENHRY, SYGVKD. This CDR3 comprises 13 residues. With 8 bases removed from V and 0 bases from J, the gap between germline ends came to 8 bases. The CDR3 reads CAIGGASGNTIYF. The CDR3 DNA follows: TGTGCCATCGGGGGGGCCTCTGGAAACACCATATATTTT.

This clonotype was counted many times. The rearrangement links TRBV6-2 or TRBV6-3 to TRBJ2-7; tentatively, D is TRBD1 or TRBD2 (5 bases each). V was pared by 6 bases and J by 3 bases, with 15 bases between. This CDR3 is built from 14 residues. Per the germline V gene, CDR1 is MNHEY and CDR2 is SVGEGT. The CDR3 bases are TGTGCCAGCAGGACAGCTTCAGAGGGCTACGAGCAGTACTTC. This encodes CASRTASEGYEQYF.

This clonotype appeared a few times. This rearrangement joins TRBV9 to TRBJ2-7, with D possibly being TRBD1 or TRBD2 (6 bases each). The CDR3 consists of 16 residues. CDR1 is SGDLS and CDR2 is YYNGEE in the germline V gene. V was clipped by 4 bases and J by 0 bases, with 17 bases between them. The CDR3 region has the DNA TGTGCCAGCAGCCAAGGGACGGGGGCTTACTCCTACGAGCAGTACTTC. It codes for CASSQGTGAYSYEQYF.

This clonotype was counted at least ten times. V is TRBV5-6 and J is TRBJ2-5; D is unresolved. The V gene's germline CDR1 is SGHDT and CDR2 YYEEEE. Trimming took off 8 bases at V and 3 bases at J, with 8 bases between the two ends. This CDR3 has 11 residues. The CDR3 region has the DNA TGTGCCAGTCAAGCCGAAGAGACCCAGTACTTC. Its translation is CASQAEETQYF. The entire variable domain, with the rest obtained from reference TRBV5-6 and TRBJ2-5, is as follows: DAGVTQSPTHLIKTRGQQVTLRCSPKSGHDTVSWYQQALGQGPQFIFQYYEEEERQRGNFPDRFSGHQFPNYSSELNVNALLLGDSALYLCASQAEETQYFGPGTRLLVL.

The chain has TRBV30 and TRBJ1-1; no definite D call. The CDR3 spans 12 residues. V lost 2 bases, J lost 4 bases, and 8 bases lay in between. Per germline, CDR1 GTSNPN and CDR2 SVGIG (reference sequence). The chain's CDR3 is CAWSRSSTEAFF. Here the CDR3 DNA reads TGTGCCTGGAGTCGGTCTTCCACTGAAGCTTTCTTT.

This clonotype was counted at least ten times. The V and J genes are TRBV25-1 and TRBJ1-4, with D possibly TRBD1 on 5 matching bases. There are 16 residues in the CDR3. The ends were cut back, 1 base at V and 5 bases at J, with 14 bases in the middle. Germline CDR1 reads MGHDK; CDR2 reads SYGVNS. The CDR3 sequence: CASSELSGTVNEKLFF. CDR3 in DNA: TGTGCCAGCAGTGAATTGTCCGGGACGGTCAATGAAAAACTGTTTTTT.

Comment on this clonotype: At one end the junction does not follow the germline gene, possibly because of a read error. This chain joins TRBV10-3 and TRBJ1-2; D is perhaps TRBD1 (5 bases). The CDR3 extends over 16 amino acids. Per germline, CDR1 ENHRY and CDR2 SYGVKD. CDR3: CASSSSGPRSIYGYTF. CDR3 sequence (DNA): TGTGCCAGCAGTTCATCGGGGCCACGCTCGATATATGGCTACACCTTC.

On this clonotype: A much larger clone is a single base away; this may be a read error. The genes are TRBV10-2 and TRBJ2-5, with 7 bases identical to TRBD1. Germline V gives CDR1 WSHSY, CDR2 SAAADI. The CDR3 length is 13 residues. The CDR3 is CASSYQGEETQYF. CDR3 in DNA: TGTGCCAGCAGTTACCAGGGGGAAGAGACCCAGTACTTC.

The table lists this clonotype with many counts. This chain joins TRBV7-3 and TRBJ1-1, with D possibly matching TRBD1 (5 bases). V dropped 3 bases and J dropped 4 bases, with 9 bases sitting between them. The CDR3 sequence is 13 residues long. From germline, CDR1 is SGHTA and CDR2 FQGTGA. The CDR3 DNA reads TGTGCCAGCAGCTTCGGGGGAGTCACTGAAGCTTTCTTT. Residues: CASSFGGVTEAFF.

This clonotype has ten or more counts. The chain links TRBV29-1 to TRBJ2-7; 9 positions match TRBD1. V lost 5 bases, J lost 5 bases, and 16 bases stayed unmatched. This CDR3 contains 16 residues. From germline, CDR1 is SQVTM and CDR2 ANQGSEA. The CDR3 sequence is CSVSQVPGQGGNEQYF. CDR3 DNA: TGCAGCGTTTCCCAGGTTCCGGGACAGGGAGGCAACGAGCAGTACTTC.

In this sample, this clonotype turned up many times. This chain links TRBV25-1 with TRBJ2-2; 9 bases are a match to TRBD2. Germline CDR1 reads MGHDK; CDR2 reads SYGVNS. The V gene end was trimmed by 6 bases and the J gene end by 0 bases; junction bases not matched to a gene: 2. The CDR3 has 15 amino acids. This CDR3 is CASSGLAPNTGELFF. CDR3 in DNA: TGTGCCAGCAGCGGACTAGCGCCGAACACCGGGGAGCTGTTTTTT.

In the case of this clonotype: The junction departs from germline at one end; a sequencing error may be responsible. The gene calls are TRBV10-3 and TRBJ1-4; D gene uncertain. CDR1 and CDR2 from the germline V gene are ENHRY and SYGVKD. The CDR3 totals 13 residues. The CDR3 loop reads CATSQAPNEKLFF. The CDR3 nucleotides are TGTGCCACCAGTCAGGCACCGAATGAAAAACTGTTTTTT.

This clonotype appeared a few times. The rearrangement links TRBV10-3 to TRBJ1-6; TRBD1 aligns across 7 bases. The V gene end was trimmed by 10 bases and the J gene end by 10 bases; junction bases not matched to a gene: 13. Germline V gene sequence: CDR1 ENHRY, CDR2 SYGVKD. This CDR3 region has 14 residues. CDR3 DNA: TGTGCCAGTTTTCAAACGGGACAGTTCTCACCCCTCCACTTT. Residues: CASFQTGQFSPLHF.

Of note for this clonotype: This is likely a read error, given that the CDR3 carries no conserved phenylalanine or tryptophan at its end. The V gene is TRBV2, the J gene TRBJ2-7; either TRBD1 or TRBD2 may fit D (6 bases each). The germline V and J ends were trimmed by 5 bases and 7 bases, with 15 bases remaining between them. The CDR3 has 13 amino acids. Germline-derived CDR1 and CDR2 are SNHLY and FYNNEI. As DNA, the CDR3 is TGTGCCAGCAGTTGGCGAGGGGGAGGTGAGCAGTACCTC. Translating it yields CASSWRGGGEQYL.